These T cell receptor beta chains were read from a single sample in a study of T cells in Graves' hyperthyroidism and ophthalmopathy. MiXCR, run by TCRdb on the multiplex PCR reads, gives a single entry per CDR3 protein. Among 500,000 to 550,000 distinct CDR3 sequences listed, 20% were seen once. The specimen was blood. The source is a man between 40 and 49 years old with Graves' ophthalmopathy. The CDR3 runs from the conserved cysteine through the conserved F or W. D genes are given only for firm matches. Part of the rows lack a size; the others show once, few, many or a class for expanded clones.

J gene	D gene	V gene	clone size	CDR3 protein	CDR3 DNA
TRBJ2-1	TRBD2	TRBV28	few	CASSAGTNRNEQFF	TGTGCCAGCAGTGCCGGGACTAACCGGAATGAGCAGTTCTTC
TRBJ2-2	.	TRBV10-3	once	CAVSESTLITGELFF	TGTGCCGTCAGTGAGTCGACGCTAATAACCGGGGAGCTGTTTTTT
TRBJ2-3	.	TRBV3-1	many	CASSQVGGLSTDTQYF	TGTGCCAGCAGCCAAGTCGGCGGGCTCAGCACAGATACGCAGTATTTT
TRBJ2-1	TRBD2	TRBV3-1	.	CASSQDTLAGSYNEQFF	TGTGCCAGCAGCCAAGATACACTAGCGGGGTCCTACAATGAGCAGTTCTTC
TRBJ2-1	TRBD2	TRBV6-4	few	CASSLLAGKSYNEQFF	TGTGCCAGCAGCCTACTAGCGGGGAAATCCTACAATGAGCAGTTCTTC
TRBJ1-5	TRBD1	TRBV7-9	.	CASSLSVYRGEIGNQPQHF	TGTGCCAGCAGCTTATCAGTCTACAGGGGAGAAATAGGCAATCAGCCCCAGCATTTT
TRBJ2-1	TRBD2	TRBV20-1	.	CSAPAWREGPNEQFF	TGCAGTGCCCCAGCCTGGCGGGAGGGCCCAAATGAGCAGTTCTTC
TRBJ2-1	.	TRBV6-2/TRBV6-3	.	CASSYLGSGDEQFF	TGTGCCAGCAGTTACCTCGGGAGTGGGGATGAGCAGTTCTTC
TRBJ1-1	.	TRBV29-1	few	CSVHRESDTEAFF	TGCAGCGTCCACAGGGAGTCGGACACTGAAGCTTTCTTT
TRBJ2-5	.	TRBV27	few	CASSYGVRETQYF	TGTGCCAGCAGTTACGGGGTGCGAGAGACCCAGTACTTC
TRBJ2-2	.	TRBV10-3	.	CAIRTEGVGGELFF	TGTGCCATCAGGACCGAGGGGGTCGGCGGGGAGCTGTTTTTT
TRBJ1-2	.	TRBV12-3/TRBV12-4	few	CASSVGGDYGYTF	TGTGCCAGCAGTGTCGGGGGCGACTATGGCTACACCTTC
TRBJ2-5	.	TRBV2	few	CASSEQGQETQYF	TGTGCCAGCAGTGAACAGGGACAAGAGACCCAGTACTTC
TRBJ1-1	.	TRBV13	.	CASNQVGSRGAEAFF	TGTGCCAGCAACCAAGTGGGGTCAAGGGGCGCTGAAGCTTTCTTT
TRBJ2-2	TRBD2	TRBV20-1	few	CSARDSGLAVNTGELFF	TGCAGTGCTAGGGACTCCGGACTAGCGGTGAACACCGGGGAGCTGTTTTTT
TRBJ1-6	.	TRBV6-1	few	CASSAGSRYSPLHF	TGTGCCAGCAGTGCAGGGTCTCGATATTCACCCCTCCACTTT
TRBJ1-5	.	TRBV20-1	.	CSAEPPGTATLNQPQHF	TGCAGTGCGGAACCCCCCGGGACCGCTACCCTCAATCAGCCCCAGCATTTT
TRBJ2-1	.	TRBV12-3/TRBV12-4	many	CASRPLSIGEEQFF	TGTGCCAGCAGGCCCCTCAGCATAGGGGAAGAGCAGTTCTTC
TRBJ2-1	.	TRBV19	.	CASGVVGSSYNEQFF	TGTGCCAGTGGCGTAGTGGGAAGCTCCTACAATGAGCAGTTCTTC
TRBJ2-1	.	TRBV11-2	many	CASSSAQERRDEQFF	TGTGCCAGCAGCTCGGCCCAGGAGAGGAGGGATGAGCAGTTCTTC
TRBJ2-3	.	TRBV20-1	many	CSATWEMTQYF	TGCAGTGCTACCTGGGAGATGACGCAGTATTTT
TRBJ1-5	TRBD1	TRBV19	.	CASRTGGKQPQHF	TGTGCCAGTAGGACAGGGGGGAAACAGCCCCAGCATTTT
TRBJ1-3	.	TRBV6-9	.	CASSYNRAAGDTIYF	TGTGCCAGCAGTTATAACAGGGCGGCTGGAGACACCATATATTTT
TRBJ1-1	.	TRBV2	few	CARGGGAEAFF	TGTGCCAGAGGGGGGGGCGCTGAAGCTTTCTTT
TRBJ1-1	.	TRBV18	many	CASSPQPLNTEAFF	TGTGCCAGCTCACCTCAGCCACTGAACACTGAAGCTTTCTTT
TRBJ1-6	.	TRBV4-3	.	CASSQDPGANSPLHF	TGCGCCAGCAGCCAAGATCCGGGGGCTAATTCACCCCTCCACTTT
TRBJ2-3	.	TRBV12-3/TRBV12-4	.	CASTHWTDTQYF	TGTGCCAGCACCCATTGGACAGATACGCAGTATTTT
TRBJ2-7	.	TRBV6-1	few	CASRRAYEQYF	TGTGCCAGTCGACGGGCTTACGAGCAGTACTTC
TRBJ2-1	.	TRBV3-1	.	CASSQEPRLTGVNEQFF	TGTGCCAGCAGCCAAGAACCACGACTAACGGGAGTAAATGAGCAGTTCTTC
TRBJ1-6	.	TRBV24-1	many	CATILFNSYNSPLHF	TGTGCCACCATCCTTTTCAACTCCTATAATTCACCCCTCCACTTT
TRBJ2-1	TRBD1	TRBV18	few	CASSPGTDFNEQFF	TGTGCCAGCTCACCAGGGACAGACTTCAATGAGCAGTTCTTC
TRBJ2-5	TRBD2	TRBV11-2	few	CASSVGTSGGQETQYF	TGTGCCAGCAGCGTGGGGACTAGCGGAGGTCAAGAGACCCAGTACTTC
TRBJ2-1	TRBD2	TRBV7-7	.	CASSTGTSGPNEQFF	TGTGCTAGCAGCACCGGGACTAGCGGGCCAAATGAGCAGTTCTTC
TRBJ2-1	TRBD2	TRBV5-1	many	CASSLLAGGPGYNEQFF	TGCGCCAGCAGCTTACTGGCGGGAGGGCCTGGCTACAATGAGCAGTTCTTC
TRBJ1-4	.	TRBV6-2/TRBV6-3	.	CACTGDRRNEKLFF	TGTGCCTGTACTGGGGACCGCAGGAATGAAAAACTGTTTTTT
TRBJ2-7	.	TRBV5-1	few	CASSPAPVAEQYF	TGCGCCAGCAGCCCCGCGCCCGTCGCGGAGCAGTACTTC
TRBJ2-3	TRBD2	TRBV11-2	once	CASSSSGGLRTDTQYF	TGTGCCAGCAGCTCCAGCGGGGGTCTCCGCACAGATACGCAGTATTTT